A selection of T cell receptor beta chains follows, all from one sample in a study of T-cell reconstitution after alpha-beta-depleted transplantation in children. TCRdb analysed the PCR reads with MiXCR anew, one entry per CDR3 protein. The sample holds about 500,000 distinct CDR3 sequences; 30% to 35% are singletons and the top ten take approximately 2.3%. The specimen was PBMCs from the stem cell graft donor, collected from the stem cell graft. The receptors stem from a human donor who donated a stem cell graft to a child with aplastic anemia. The CDR3 runs from the conserved cysteine through the conserved F or W. The D gene is left open where the match is weak. The listing skips clone size in some rows; elsewhere it reads once, few, many or a size class.

D gene,clone size,J gene,V gene,CDR3 DNA,CDR3 protein
.,many,TRBJ1-1,TRBV6-5,TGTGCCAGCAGTTACGGGAGGAACACTGAAGCTTTCTTT,CASSYGRNTEAFF
.,.,TRBJ2-1,TRBV10-3,TGTGCCATCGGGCCAGATGGGCGATCCTACAATGAGCAGTTCTTC,CAIGPDGRSYNEQFF
TRBD1,few,TRBJ2-5,TRBV29-1,TGCAGCGTTGCGCAGGGACAGCCCTCCTTTTTC,CSVAQGQPSFF
.,.,TRBJ1-2,TRBV12-3/TRBV12-4,TGTGCCAGCAGTTGGGACACAACGGGGTATGGCTACACCTTC,CASSWDTTGYGYTF
.,.,TRBJ1-1,TRBV7-2,TGTGCCAGCAGCTCCCCCTTCCGGGGGCCTGAAGCTTTCTTT,CASSSPFRGPEAFF
TRBD1,.,TRBJ2-6,TRBV29-1,TGCAGCGTTGACCCACCCGGGACAGGGGCTGGGGCCAACGTCCTGACTTTC,CSVDPPGTGAGANVLTF
.,.,TRBJ2-1,TRBV15,TGTGCCACCAGCACAGATAGCTCCAGGATGAGGAATGAGCAGTTCTTC,CATSTDSSRMRNEQFF
TRBD2,.,TRBJ2-1,TRBV6-1,TGTGCCAGCAGTCTAGGGACTAGCGTTACCGATGAGCAGTTCTTC,CASSLGTSVTDEQFF
.,few,TRBJ1-1,TRBV5-1,TGCGCCAGCAGCGGGACCGTCGTGAACACTGAAGCTTTCTTT,CASSGTVVNTEAFF
TRBD1,.,TRBJ1-2,TRBV5-1,TGCGCCAGCAGCTTGGGAACAGGGGGGACCTATGGCTACACCTTC,CASSLGTGGTYGYTF
.,.,TRBJ2-7,TRBV6-5,TGTGCCAGCGGTCCTACTAGGGTTGGCTACGAGCAGTACTTC,CASGPTRVGYEQYF
TRBD1,.,TRBJ1-6,TRBV9,TGTGCCAGCAGCGCGGGACAGGGTAGAGGTCCCCTCCACTTT,CASSAGQGRGPLHF
.,few,TRBJ2-3,TRBV24-1,TGTGCCACCAGTGATTTTAGGGACGGAGATACGCAGTATTTT,CATSDFRDGDTQYF
TRBD1,.,TRBJ1-1,TRBV9,TGTGCCAGCAGCAGCGGGACAGGGGGATGGGGCACTGAAGCTTTCTTT,CASSSGTGGWGTEAFF
.,few,TRBJ1-1,TRBV29-1,TGCAGCGTTGTGGGATTTACTGAAGCTTTCTTT,CSVVGFTEAFF
.,few,TRBJ1-1,TRBV10-3,TGTGCCATCAGTGTCGGTGGGTCTGACACTGAAGCTTTCTTT,CAISVGGSDTEAFF
.,.,TRBJ2-5,TRBV29-1,TGCAGCGTTGAACCCAGGGGCCGGAGGCAAGAGACCCAGTACTTC,CSVEPRGRRQETQYF
.,few,TRBJ2-1,TRBV12-3/TRBV12-4,TGTGCCAGCACCGCGGGTCGATCCTACAATGAGCAGTTCTTC,CASTAGRSYNEQFF
.,.,TRBJ2-7,TRBV28,TGTGCCAGCAGGCCGGGGAGACCAATAACCTACCGGGGCTACGAGCAGTACTTC,CASRPGRPITYRGYEQYF
TRBD2,.,TRBJ2-7,TRBV28,TGTGCCAGCAGCCACCGGACTAGCGGGACCTACTACGAGCAGTACTTC,CASSHRTSGTYYEQYF
.,.,TRBJ2-7,TRBV14,TGTGCCAGCAGCCAAGTGGGGTTCTCCTACGAGCAGTACTTC,CASSQVGFSYEQYF
.,.,TRBJ2-1,TRBV7-9,TGTGCCAGCAGCTCCATCACTAGTACCCACAATGAGCAGTTCTTC,CASSSITSTHNEQFF
.,few,TRBJ1-3,TRBV12-3/TRBV12-4,TGTGCCAGCAGTTTCGGTAGGCCTGGAAACACCATATATTTT,CASSFGRPGNTIYF
.,few,TRBJ1-2,TRBV5-1,TGCGCCAGCAGCTTATCCCGGCGGATCCGGACGGGAAGCTATGGCTACACCTTC,CASSLSRRIRTGSYGYTF
.,few,TRBJ1-2,TRBV10-3,TGTGCCATCAAGGGTAATGAAGATGGCTACACCTTC,CAIKGNEDGYTF
.,.,TRBJ1-1,TRBV12-3/TRBV12-4,TGTGCCAGCAGTTTAGGAGGCAGGGGGAACACTGAAGCTTTCTTT,CASSLGGRGNTEAFF
.,.,TRBJ2-5,TRBV6-6,TGTGCCAGCAGTTACGATGGGGGAGAGACCCAGTACTTC,CASSYDGGETQYF
TRBD1,.,TRBJ2-7,TRBV5-1,TGCGCCAGCAGCTCGGACAGGTCCTACGAGCAGTACTTC,CASSSDRSYEQYF
.,many,TRBJ2-7,TRBV29-1,TGCAGCGTAAACCAGGGGAGCTCCTACGAGCAGTACTTC,CSVNQGSSYEQYF
.,.,TRBJ2-1,TRBV28,TGTGCCAGCAGTTTTCTAGCGCCAAATGAGCAGTTCTTC,CASSFLAPNEQFF
TRBD2,.,TRBJ2-5,TRBV7-3,TGTGCCAGCAGCCCGGCGCCAGCGGGATGGGGAGAGACCCAGTACTTC,CASSPAPAGWGETQYF
.,few,TRBJ2-7,TRBV28,TGTGCCAGCAGCCCTATTAAGCCCTACGAGCAGTACTTC,CASSPIKPYEQYF
.,few,TRBJ2-3,TRBV10-3,TGTGCCATCAGTGGGGAGACTCCCCGCACAGATACGCAGTATTTT,CAISGETPRTDTQYF
.,few,TRBJ1-3,TRBV6-5,TGTGCCAGCAGTTACTCGATGCCCTTCTCTGGAAACACCATATATTTT,CASSYSMPFSGNTIYF
.,.,TRBJ2-3,TRBV5-1,TGCGCCAGCAGCTGGCCGATGGGGGCCGGCACAGATACGCAGTATTTT,CASSWPMGAGTDTQYF
TRBD2,.,TRBJ2-7,TRBV28,TGTGCCAGCAGTGACAGTAGCGGGTACTCCTACGAGCAGTACTTC,CASSDSSGYSYEQYF
TRBD1,few,TRBJ1-1,TRBV5-1,TGCGCCAGCAGCTTGGTGGGGACAGGGGGCATTACTGAAGCTTTCTTT,CASSLVGTGGITEAFF
.,.,TRBJ2-3,TRBV15,TGTGCCACCAGCACCATACTAGAGGATACGCAGTATTTT,CATSTILEDTQYF
TRBD2,few,TRBJ2-1,TRBV6-2/TRBV6-3,TGTGCCAGCAGTTCCGAGAGACTAGCGGGAGAGAGGAATGAGCAGTTCTTC,CASSSERLAGERNEQFF
.,.,TRBJ1-5,TRBV18,TGTGCCAGCTCACCATCGCAGGCTAGCAATCAGCCCCAGCATTTT,CASSPSQASNQPQHF
.,.,TRBJ2-3,TRBV7-3,TGTGCCAGCAGCCAGAATATGGCGGGCACAGATACGCAGTATTTT,CASSQNMAGTDTQYF
.,few,TRBJ1-2,TRBV6-1,TGTGCCAGCAGCCACCGTCACAGGGAGGTCTATGGCTACACCTTC,CASSHRHREVYGYTF
.,few,TRBJ2-3,TRBV25-1,TGTGCCAGCAGTGAATTCGTAGGGGATCGGACAGATACGCAGTATTTT,CASSEFVGDRTDTQYF
TRBD2,.,TRBJ2-3,TRBV5-4,TGTGCCAGCAGCGGCACCGGGACTAGCGTAACAGATACGCAGTATTTT,CASSGTGTSVTDTQYF
.,few,TRBJ1-5,TRBV7-9,TGTGCCAGCAGCGGGACGGACCGAACGCCCCAGCATTTT,CASSGTDRTPQHF
.,few,TRBJ1-5,TRBV20-1,TGCAGTGCTAGGGTAGGGGGAGAAAGCAATCAGCCCCAGCATTTT,CSARVGGESNQPQHF
.,.,TRBJ2-5,TRBV6-5,TGTGCCAGCAGTTACTCGGGCGGGGCCGGGGAGACCCAGTACTTC,CASSYSGGAGETQYF
TRBD1,medium-sized,TRBJ2-5,TRBV20-1,TGCAGTGGGAACAGGGGGCAAGAGACCCAGTACTTC,CSGNRGQETQYF
TRBD2,.,TRBJ2-1,TRBV12-3/TRBV12-4,TGTGCCAGCAGTTTAGCGGGACTAGCGGCCTCGGGTGAGCAGTTCTTC,CASSLAGLAASGEQFF
.,.,TRBJ1-1,TRBV10-3,TGTGCCATCAGTGACCCTCGGAGGGGCGGGGAAGCTTTCTTT,CAISDPRRGGEAFF